Listed here is a single TCR beta chain. The entry originates in a study of blood T cells in healthy people across ages. A second roughly 6 to 11 cycle PCR used barcoded and J-beta primers. Each CDR3 protein gets one entry after TCRdb re-called the 5' RACE reads with MiXCR. The sample includes about 930,000 distinct CDR3 sequences, under 35% of them seen just once. Germline assignment: CDR1 MNHEY and CDR2 SVGEGT. The CDR3 covers 16 residues. Trimming stripped 2 bases from V and 0 bases from J, with 12 bases between. The same sample was also used in a study of T cells of mothers and their children.

This clonotype was sampled from a woman between 35 and 50 years old in good health. Sequenced: blood. The chain couples TRBV6-2 or TRBV6-3 to TRBJ2-3; no clear D. The CDR3 DNA is TGTGCCAGCAGTTACGCGTTGGCCTCTAGCACAGATACGCAGTATTTT. Translated: CASSYALASSTDTQYF.